This T cell receptor (beta chain) was identified during a study of blood T cell repertoires in COVID-19. About the research overall: Spain, Italy and the United States supplied samples that represented acute and convalescent COVID-19. PBMCs, B-cell-depleted T cells, or T cells were the source of the cDNA or gDNA that made up the material.

As handled by the study authors: Estimation of nucleated cell counts was performed using reference gene primer amplification. Measured with immunoSEQ multiplex PCR; TCRdb has only the in-frame clones, and not every one. V, J and clone size are those of that table, while D and trimming were read from the DNA. The sample consists of around 130,000 clones, 70% to 90% of them appearing once. The CDR3 is 13 amino acids. CDR1 is ENHRY, CDR2 SYGVKD, per germline. The junction had 7 bases not matched to a gene; V was cut back by 11 bases and J by 3 bases. The rearrangement joins TRBV10-3 to TRBJ2-3; 8 bases match TRBD2. The sequenced sample was peripheral blood. This receptor was obtained from a woman aged 50 to 60 who had recovered from COVID-19. CDR3 in amino acids: CAVGGAGTDTQYF. CDR3 bases: TGTGCCGTCGGGGGGGCCGGTACAGATACGCAGTATTTT.